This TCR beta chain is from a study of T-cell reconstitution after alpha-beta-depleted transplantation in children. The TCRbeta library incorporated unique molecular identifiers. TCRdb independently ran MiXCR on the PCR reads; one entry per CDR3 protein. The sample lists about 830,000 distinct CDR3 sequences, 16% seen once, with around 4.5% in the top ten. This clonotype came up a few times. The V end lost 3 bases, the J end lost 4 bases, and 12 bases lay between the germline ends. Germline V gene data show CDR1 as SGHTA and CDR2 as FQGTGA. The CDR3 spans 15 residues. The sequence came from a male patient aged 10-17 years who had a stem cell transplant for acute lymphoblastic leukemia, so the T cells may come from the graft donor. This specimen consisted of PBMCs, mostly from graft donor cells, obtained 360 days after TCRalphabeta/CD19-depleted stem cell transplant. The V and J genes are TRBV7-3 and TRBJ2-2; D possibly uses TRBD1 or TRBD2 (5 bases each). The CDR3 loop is CASSFLGTGTGELFF. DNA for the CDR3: TGTGCCAGCAGCTTCCTCGGGACCGGCACCGGGGAGCTGTTTTTT.